This record covers a single T cell receptor beta chain. No antigen is known for it. No base quality values were provided; no much bigger clone lies one nucleotide off. The TCR beta CDR3 regions were amplified from the RNA transcripts. The TCR CDR3 was subjected to a first round of RT-PCR using the HTBI primer set and the Qiagen OneStep RT-PCR kit. A second multiplex PCR round built the libraries, followed by size selection and purification. Libraries were sequenced paired-end with 100 bp reads on an Illumina HiSeq2000. As for how the authors treated the data: Raw data were processed with SOAPnuke, discarding reads with adapters, uncalled bases, mean Phred below 15, or no exact constant-primer or identifier match. COPE v1.2.5 was used to merge the high-quality paired reads, and each unique nucleotide sequence was defined as a clonotype. MiTCR v1.1 was used to align clonotypes to the IMGT TRBV, TRBD and TRBJ reference segments. The analysis was restricted to V-J combinations with a frequency above 0.0001, which together covered just over 98% of the repertoires. The TCS score was defined as F50 (clonal expansion) divided by E x V (chaos), with BLOSUM62-based TCRdist calculated between CDR3 peptides within each V-J. Welch's t-statistics and random forest reduced 500 to 550 V-J features to roughly 13, which were used in a naive Bayes classifier (R e1071). TCRdb reprocessing: public reads trimmed at Q25 with fastp, clones called with MiXCR, in-frame beta chains kept. Every distinct CDR3 protein forms one entry, paired with its most common genes and DNA. The V and J calls were not made by the authors but by TCRdb's processing. This sample gives nearly 600,000 distinct CDR3 sequences in total; approximately 15% of them show up just once. The ten largest clones add up to 6.5% to 9% of the sample.

The CDR3 holds 14 amino acids from the cysteine to the phenylalanine. The CDR3 DNA has 42 bases and is translated from base 1. The trim is 6 bases for V and 5 bases for J, with a gap of 14 bases between the germline ends. The germline V gene sets CDR1 to MDHEN and CDR2 to SYDVKM. The data stem from a study of T cells in Graves' hyperthyroidism and ophthalmopathy (dated by TCRdb to about 2019). Regarding the research as a whole: Peripheral blood samples were taken at initial diagnosis, before any treatment was given. To identify distinguishing TCR V-J signatures, a discovery cohort of 100 or so patients was used, comprising some 45 with Graves' ophthalmopathy and roughly 60 with stable Graves' hyperthyroidism. In addition, the study compared T-cell repertoires in thyroid tissue and in blood from a handful of Graves' hyperthyroidism patients. The paper describes TCR Vbeta CDR3 sequencing of 130 to 150 peripheral blood samples, made up of roughly 45 ophthalmopathy patients, around 78 hyperthyroidism patients and 17 progressor patients. Once sampling was done, hyperthyroidism patients were given methimazole at a starting dose of 30 mg daily, whereas ophthalmopathy patients were given high-dose intravenous methylprednisolone. Prospective prediction of ophthalmopathy was tested in an independent validation cohort consisting of some 20 hyperthyroidism patients and over 15 patients who later progressed to ophthalmopathy. The roughly 91 discovery patients were randomly divided into training and test sets at a 7:3 ratio. The investigation overall reported the following: Most expanded thyroid clonotypes (frequency above 0.001) were also detected in blood, suggesting blood repertoires may reflect thyroid immune responses. In validation, the model predicted progression to ophthalmopathy a median of approximately 6.3 months before onset, with over 60% sensitivity and roughly 79% specificity. No statistical method was used to fix the sample size in advance, and group allocation was not hidden from the investigators. In cross-validation, a model built on a 13 V-J signature told ophthalmopathy apart from stable hyperthyroidism with 85% to 90% sensitivity and about 81% specificity, and in testing the same model reached 80%/75%.

In the ophthalmopathy patients, disease was moderately to severely active, with a Clinical Activity Score of 3 or more, a NOSPECS grade of 4 or more, and a duration of less than 3 months. Patients with uncontrolled infections, other autoimmune diseases, pregnancy or lactation were excluded. Diagnoses were based on clinical symptoms, serum thyroxine and TRAb, thyroid ultrasound and orbital computed tomography. Ficoll-Paque density gradient centrifugation was used to isolate PBMCs from 8 to 10 ml of fresh peripheral blood. Total RNA was extracted using Trizol reagent, and RNA quality was assessed on an Agilent 2100 Bioanalyzer.

The receptor was isolated from a young woman with Graves' ophthalmopathy. Material: blood. The chain is encoded by TRBV28 joined to TRBJ1-5, with a tentative D gene TRBD1 over 5 matching bases. The CDR3 protein is CASRVRDHYQPQHF. The sequenced DNA is TGTGCCAGCAGGGTCCGGGACCACTATCAGCCCCAGCATTTT.